This TCR beta chain was found in a study of cytomegalovirus exposure and HLA in healthy donors. Germline CDR1 and CDR2: SEHNR and FQNEAQ (reference sequence). V lost 7 bases to trimming and J lost 1 base; unmatched junction nucleotides: 16. The CDR3 runs to 18 residues. A note on this clone: Its antigen remains unidentified.

PCR involved 60 Vbeta and 13 Jbeta primers. Method: immunoSEQ multiplex PCR; TCRdb's copy keeps in-frame clones and lacks some. The sample consists of roughly 200,000 clones, approximately 81% of them appearing once. Study findings and constraints: A few of the chains that were CMV-associated were confirmed in vitro to be specific for CMV antigens. Analysis performed later found 15,000 or so TCR beta sequences associated with HLA alleles at 0.05 false discovery rate. Earlier analysis yielded a pattern in which most TCR beta V segments were productive about 87% or about 30% of the time.

The sample comprised PBMCs. This receptor was obtained from a man aged 25 to 40 in good health and CMV-seronegative. The chain is built from TRBV7-9 and TRBJ2-5; 9 bases are a match to TRBD1. In DNA form, the CDR3 reads TGTGCCAGCACCCCTCTGGGGACAGGGATTCCGGGCCAAGAGACCCAGTACTTC. This codes for CASTPLGTGIPGQETQYF.